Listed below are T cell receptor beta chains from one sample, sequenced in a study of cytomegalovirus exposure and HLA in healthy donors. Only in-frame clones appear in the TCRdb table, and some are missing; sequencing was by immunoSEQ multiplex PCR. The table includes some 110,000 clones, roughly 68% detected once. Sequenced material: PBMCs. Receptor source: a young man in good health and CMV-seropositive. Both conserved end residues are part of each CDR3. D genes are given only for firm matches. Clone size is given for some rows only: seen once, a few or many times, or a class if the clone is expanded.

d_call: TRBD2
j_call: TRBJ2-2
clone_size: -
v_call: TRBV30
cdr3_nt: TGTGCCTGGAGTGTTGGCGGCGGGGGGGCTTCCGGGGAGCTGTTTTTT
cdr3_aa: CAWSVGGGGASGELFF

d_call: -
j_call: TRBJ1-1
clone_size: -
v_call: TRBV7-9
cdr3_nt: TGTGCCAGCAGCTTAGGCTCAACCGGGACAGAAGCTTTCTTT
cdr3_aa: CASSLGSTGTEAFF

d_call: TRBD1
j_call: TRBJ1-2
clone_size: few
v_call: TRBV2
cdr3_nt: TGTGCCAGCACTTGGACAGGGGACGGCTACACCTTC
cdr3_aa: CASTWTGDGYTF

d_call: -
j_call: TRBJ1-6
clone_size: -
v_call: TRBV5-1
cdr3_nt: TGCGCCAGCAGCTTGGTTGCGGACAAGGCGTCACCCCTCCACTTT
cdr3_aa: CASSLVADKASPLHF

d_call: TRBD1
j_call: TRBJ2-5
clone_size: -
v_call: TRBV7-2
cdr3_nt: TGTGCCAGCAGCTTGGTGGTGGACAGGGGAGAGACCCAGTACTTC
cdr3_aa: CASSLVVDRGETQYF

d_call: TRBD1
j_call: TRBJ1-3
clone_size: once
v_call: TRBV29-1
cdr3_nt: TGCAGCGTTGAACGGACAGGGGGTCACACCATATATTTT
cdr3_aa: CSVERTGGHTIYF

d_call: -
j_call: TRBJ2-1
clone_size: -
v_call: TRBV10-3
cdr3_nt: TGTGCCATCAGTGAGTCGGCGGTCTCGAGCTCCTACAATGAGCAGTTCTTC
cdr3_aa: CAISESAVSSSYNEQFF

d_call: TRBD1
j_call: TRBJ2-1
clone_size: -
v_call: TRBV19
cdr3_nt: TGTGCCAGTAGTCCCCCGAGGACAGGGATTTACAATGAGCAGTTCTTC
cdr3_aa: CASSPPRTGIYNEQFF

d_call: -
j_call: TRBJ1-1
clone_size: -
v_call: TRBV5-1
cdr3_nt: TGCGCCAGCAGACTGGACAGAGAAGCTTTCTTT
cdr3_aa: CASRLDREAFF

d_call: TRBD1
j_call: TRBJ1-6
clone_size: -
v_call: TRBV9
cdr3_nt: TGTGCCAGCGGGACAGGGGAGAGATCACCCCTCCACTTT
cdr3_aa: CASGTGERSPLHF

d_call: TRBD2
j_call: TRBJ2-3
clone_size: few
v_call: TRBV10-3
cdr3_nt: TGTGCCACCACAGACCCTAGCGGGGTCACAGATACGCAGTATTTT
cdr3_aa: CATTDPSGVTDTQYF

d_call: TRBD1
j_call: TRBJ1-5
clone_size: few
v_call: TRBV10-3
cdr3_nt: TGTGCCATCAGTGAGTATGTTACAGGGGTCGTTGGGCAGGCGCCCCAGCATTTT
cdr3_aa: CAISEYVTGVVGQAPQHF

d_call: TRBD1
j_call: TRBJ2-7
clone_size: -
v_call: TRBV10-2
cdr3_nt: TGCGCCAGCAGTGAGTCGGACAGGGCTCCGGTTCCCTACGAGCAGTACTTC
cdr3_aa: CASSESDRAPVPYEQYF

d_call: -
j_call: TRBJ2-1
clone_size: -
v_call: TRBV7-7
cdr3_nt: TGTGCTAGCAGCTTAGGTTCAGTGAATGAGCAGTTCTTC
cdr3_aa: CASSLGSVNEQFF

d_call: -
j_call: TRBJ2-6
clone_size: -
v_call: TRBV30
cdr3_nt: TGTGCCTGGAGTGTCACCTATGGCTCTGGGGCCAACGTCCTGACTTTC
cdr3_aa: CAWSVTYGSGANVLTF

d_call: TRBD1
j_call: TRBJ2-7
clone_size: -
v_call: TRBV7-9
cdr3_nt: TGTGCCAGCTCCGGACAGGCCTACGAGCAGTACTTC
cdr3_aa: CASSGQAYEQYF

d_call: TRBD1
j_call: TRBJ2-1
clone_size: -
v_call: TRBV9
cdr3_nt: TGTGCCAGCAGCGTCCGGGACAGGAGCTACAATGAGCAGTTCTTC
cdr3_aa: CASSVRDRSYNEQFF

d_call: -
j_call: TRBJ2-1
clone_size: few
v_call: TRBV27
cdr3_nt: TGTGCCAGCAGTGCGCCGGGACTTTACAATGAGCAGTTCTTC
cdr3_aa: CASSAPGLYNEQFF

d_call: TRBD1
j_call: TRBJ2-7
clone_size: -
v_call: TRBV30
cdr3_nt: TGTGCCTGGAGTGTATGGGGACAGGGGGCCAACGGGCAGTACTTC
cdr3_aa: CAWSVWGQGANGQYF

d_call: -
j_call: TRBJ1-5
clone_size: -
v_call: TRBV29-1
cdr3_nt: TGCAGCGTTGGGGGGCAGATCAATCAGCCCCAGCATTTT
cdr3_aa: CSVGGQINQPQHF

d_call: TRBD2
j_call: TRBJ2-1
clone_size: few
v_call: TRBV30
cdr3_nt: TGTGCCTGGAAGGGAAGCGGGAGCTCCTACAATGAGCAGTTCTTC
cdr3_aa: CAWKGSGSSYNEQFF

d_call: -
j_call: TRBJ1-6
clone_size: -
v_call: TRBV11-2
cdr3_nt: TGTGCCAGCAGCTTAGCGGGGTCCCATAATTCACCCCTCCACTTT
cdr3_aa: CASSLAGSHNSPLHF

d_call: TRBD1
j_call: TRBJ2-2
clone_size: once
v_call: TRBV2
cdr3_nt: TGTGCCCTAAGGGACAGGGGGTACCTAAACACCGGGGAGCTGTTTTTT
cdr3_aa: CALRDRGYLNTGELFF

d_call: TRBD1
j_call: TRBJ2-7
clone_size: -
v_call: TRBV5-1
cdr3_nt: TGCGCCAGCAGCTTGAGCCAGGGGGCGTTGGACGAGCAGTACTTC
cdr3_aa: CASSLSQGALDEQYF